This TCR beta chain was sequenced during a study of yellow fever vaccine responses in identical twins. Regarding the study as a whole: Twins reportedly had a vaccine T cell response that seemed partly convergent, partly personalized.

Comments on this clonotype: Its cognate antigen is unknown.

TCRdb re-derived calls from the RT-PCR reads in MiXCR, one entry per CDR3 protein. The table has approximately 10,000 distinct CDR3 sequences, roughly 84% seen once. J was trimmed by 1 base and V by 1 base; bases with no gene match: 3. The CDR3 spans 15 residues. The germline gives CDR1 MGHRA, CDR2 YSYEKL. The TCR was taken from a woman aged 18-29 years who received the yellow fever vaccine. The genes are TRBV4-1 and TRBJ1-1, with 7 bases lining up with TRBD1. This sample comprised T cells from blood (PBMCs), unsorted or a sorted subset (not recorded which), obtained before or after yellow fever vaccination (not recorded which). The CDR3 DNA reads TGCGCCAGCAGCCAAGCAGGGGGAAAGAACACTGAAGCTTTCTTT. It yields the protein CASSQAGGKNTEAFF.